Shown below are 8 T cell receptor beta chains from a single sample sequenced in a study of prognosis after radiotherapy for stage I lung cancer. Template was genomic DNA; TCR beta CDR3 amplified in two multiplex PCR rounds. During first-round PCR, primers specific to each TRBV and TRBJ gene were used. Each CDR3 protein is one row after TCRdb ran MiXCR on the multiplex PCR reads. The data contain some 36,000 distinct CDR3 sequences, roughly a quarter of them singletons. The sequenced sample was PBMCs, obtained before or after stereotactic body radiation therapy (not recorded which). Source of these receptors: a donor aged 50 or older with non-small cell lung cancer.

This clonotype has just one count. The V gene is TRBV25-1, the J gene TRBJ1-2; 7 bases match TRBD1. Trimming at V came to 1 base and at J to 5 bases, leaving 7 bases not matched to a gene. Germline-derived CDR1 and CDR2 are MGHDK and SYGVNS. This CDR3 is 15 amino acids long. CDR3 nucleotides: TGTGCCAGCAGTGAATGGAAGGGGGCTGGGTATGGCTACACCTTC. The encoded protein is CASSEWKGAGYGYTF.

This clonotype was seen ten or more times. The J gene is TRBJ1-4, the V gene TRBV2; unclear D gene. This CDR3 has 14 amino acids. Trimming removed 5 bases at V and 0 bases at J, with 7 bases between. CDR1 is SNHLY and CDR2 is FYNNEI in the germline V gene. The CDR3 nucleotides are TGTGCCAGCAGTAGGGCGGCAACTAATGAAAAACTGTTTTTT. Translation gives CASSRAATNEKLFF.

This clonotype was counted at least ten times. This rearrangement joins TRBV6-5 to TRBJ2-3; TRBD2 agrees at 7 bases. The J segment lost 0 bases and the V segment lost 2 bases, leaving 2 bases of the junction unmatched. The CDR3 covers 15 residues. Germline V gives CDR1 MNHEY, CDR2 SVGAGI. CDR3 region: CASSYGSGSTDTQYF. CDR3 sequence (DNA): TGTGCCAGCAGTTACGGTAGCGGGAGCACAGATACGCAGTATTTT.

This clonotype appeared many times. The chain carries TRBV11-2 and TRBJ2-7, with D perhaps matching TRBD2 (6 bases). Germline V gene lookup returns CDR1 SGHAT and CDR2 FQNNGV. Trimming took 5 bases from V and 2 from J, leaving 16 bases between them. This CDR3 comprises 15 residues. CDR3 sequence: CASSPRLDSPYEQYF. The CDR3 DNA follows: TGTGCCAGCAGCCCCCGACTAGATTCCCCCTACGAGCAGTACTTC. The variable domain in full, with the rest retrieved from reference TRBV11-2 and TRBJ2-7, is EAGVAQSPRYKIIEKRQSVAFWCNPISGHATLYWYQQILGQGPKLLIQFQNNGVVDDSQLPKDRFSAERLKGVDSTLKIQPAKLEDSAVYLCASSPRLDSPYEQYFGPGTRLTVT.

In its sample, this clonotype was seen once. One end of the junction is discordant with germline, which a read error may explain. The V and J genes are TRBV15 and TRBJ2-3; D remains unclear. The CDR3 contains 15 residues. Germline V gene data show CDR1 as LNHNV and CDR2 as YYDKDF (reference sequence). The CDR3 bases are TGTGTCACCAGAGAAGGAGCGACCAACACAGATACGCAGTATTTT. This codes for CVTREGATNTDTQYF.

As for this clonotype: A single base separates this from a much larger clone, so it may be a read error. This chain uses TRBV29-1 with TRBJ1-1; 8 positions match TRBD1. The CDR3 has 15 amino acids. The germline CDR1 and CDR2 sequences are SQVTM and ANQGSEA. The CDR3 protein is CSVDRLQGENPEAFF. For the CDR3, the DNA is TGCAGCGTTGATCGCTTACAGGGGGAGAACCCTGAAGCTTTCTTT.

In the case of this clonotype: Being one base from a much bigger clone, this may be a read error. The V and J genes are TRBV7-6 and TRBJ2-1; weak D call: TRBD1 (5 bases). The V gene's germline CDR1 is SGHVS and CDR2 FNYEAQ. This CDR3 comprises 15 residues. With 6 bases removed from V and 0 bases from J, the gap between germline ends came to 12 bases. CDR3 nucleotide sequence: TGTGCCAGCAGAGAGACAGTGAGCTCCTACAATGAGCAGTTCTTC. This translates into CASRETVSSYNEQFF. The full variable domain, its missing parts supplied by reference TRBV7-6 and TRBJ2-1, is GAGVSQSPRYKVTKRGQDVALRCDPISGHVSLYWYRQALGQGPEFLTYFNYEAQQDKSGLPNDRFSAERPEGSISTLTIQRTEQRDSAMYRCASRETVSSYNEQFFGPGTRLTVL.

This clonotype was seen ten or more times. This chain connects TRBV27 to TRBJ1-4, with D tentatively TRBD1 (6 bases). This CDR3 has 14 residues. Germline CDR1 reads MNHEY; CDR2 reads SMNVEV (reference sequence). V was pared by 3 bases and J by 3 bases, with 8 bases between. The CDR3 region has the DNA TGTGCCAGCAGTTTCTCAGGGGCTAATGAAAAACTGTTTTTT. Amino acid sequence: CASSFSGANEKLFF.